Below, one TCR beta chain is given with its context. Its target is unknown. The protocol was immunoSEQ multiplex PCR, while the TCRdb copy is restricted to in-frame clones and leaves out a portion. The sample has tens of thousands of clones, 96% seen once. This record comes from a study of monozygotic twins with cystic fibrosis. General study findings and limits: Median Simpson clonality of roughly 0.01 suggested naive T cells predominated. Unrelated CF individuals shared fewer identical clonotypes than monozygotic CF twins.

The length of the CDR3 is 18 residues. The ends were cut back, 4 bases at V and 3 bases at J, with 24 bases in the middle. Per germline, CDR1 SGHNT and CDR2 YYREEE (reference sequence). Sequencing was performed on blood. This rearrangement joins TRBV5-4 to TRBJ2-3; a possible D gene is TRBD1 (6 bases). This receptor was identified in a girl aged 2-10 years with cystic fibrosis. This CDR3 reads CASSPGLFRQGKTDTQYF. CDR3 sequence (DNA): TGTGCCAGCAGCCCTGGGCTATTTCGGCAGGGGAAAACAGATACGCAGTATTTT.